This is a list of T cell receptor beta chains from one sample in a study of T cells expressing NK-cell markers. TCRdb re-called the 5' RACE reads and catalogs CDR3 proteins one per entry, DNA excluded. The repertoire table contains about 460,000 distinct CDR3 sequences. Input material: blood T cells: a sorted CD56 or NKG2C T cell subset, CD4+ or CD8+ T cells, or bulk PBMC T cells (not recorded which). The receptors here all came from a woman aged 45-59 years in good health. Both conserved end residues are part of each CDR3.

CDR3 length	J gene	V gene	CDR3 protein
17	TRBJ2-5	TRBV9	CASSVSRGTSVGETQYF
15	TRBJ2-1	TRBV2	CASSTGLAGTSEQFF
15	TRBJ2-1	TRBV12-3/TRBV12-4	CASSTGARNGNEQFF
14	TRBJ1-1	TRBV6-1	CASSSGGLGTEAFF
15	TRBJ2-4	TRBV20-1	CSARGAGQGLGIQYF
16	TRBJ1-2	TRBV7-9	CASSLDGKRIGGGYTF
13	TRBJ1-2	TRBV29-1	CSAEGTGARGYTF
13	TRBJ2-1	TRBV7-9	CASMESSYNEQFF
15	TRBJ2-2	TRBV15	CATSPWTGGAGELFF
13	TRBJ1-6	TRBV12-3/TRBV12-4	CASSPFETSLLHF
17	TRBJ1-3	TRBV12-3/TRBV12-4	CASSLVPRGVSGNTIYF
17	TRBJ2-7	TRBV11-3	CASSSKRGVAIRHEQYF
11	TRBJ2-5	TRBV10-3	CAIGGKETQYF
16	TRBJ2-1	TRBV29-1	CSVEPLWREIRNEQFF
12	TRBJ2-7	TRBV7-9	CASSQRQYEQYF
15	TRBJ2-1	TRBV7-9	CALVRTGRPDNEQFF
11	TRBJ1-1	TRBV12-3/TRBV12-4	CASSTGREAFF
13	TRBJ2-1	TRBV7-3	CASSFSRDAEQFF
16	TRBJ2-3	TRBV7-2	CASSLKGRWSTDTQYF
13	TRBJ2-5	TRBV9	CASSVDWKETQYF
15	TRBJ2-3	TRBV5-1	CASSFGGVPTDTQYF
14	TRBJ2-5	TRBV14	CASSQNRGRETQYF
15	TRBJ2-1	TRBV15	CATGGDGRPYNEQFF
13	TRBJ2-3	TRBV7-9	CASSPDPRDTQYF